The next 31 T cell receptor beta chains were all read from a single sample in a study of blood T cell repertoires in COVID-19. Profiling relied on immunoSEQ multiplex PCR, and the TCRdb table lists in-frame clones only, not all of them. The data contain over 95,000 clones, approximately 84% of them singletons. Material: peripheral blood. The source of these receptors is a middle-aged man with acute or convalescent COVID-19.

This clone is a singleton in its sample. The chain has TRBV7-2 and TRBJ2-5; TRBD1 is a possible D gene (7 bases). The CDR3 totals 15 residues. Germline V CDR1 and CDR2: SGHTA, FQGNSA. Trimming cost V 1 base and J 2 bases, with 11 bases left between them. CDR3 amino acids: CASSLESGGQETQYF. The CDR3 coding sequence is TGTGCCAGCAGCTTAGAATCAGGGGGGCAAGAGACCCAGTACTTC.

V gene TRBV5-1 combines with J gene TRBJ2-7; TRBD2 might be the D (7 bases). This CDR3 is built from 18 residues. Per the germline V gene, CDR1 is SGHRS and CDR2 is YFSETQ. V was shortened by 0 bases and J by 4 bases, with 23 bases between the two germline ends. As DNA, the CDR3 is TGCGCCAGCAGCTTGGACGTCGGAGGGTCGGGGGGCGCGTACGAGCAGTACTTC. Encoded protein: CASSLDVGGSGGAYEQYF.

The chain couples TRBV27 to TRBJ1-4; TRBD1 might be the D (6 bases). V was pared by 7 bases and J by 5 bases, with 17 bases between. Germline assignment: CDR1 MNHEY and CDR2 SMNVEV (reference sequence). This CDR3 region has 15 residues. CDR3 residues: CASKTGGGRNEKLFF. The DNA for the CDR3 is TGTGCCAGCAAAACGGGTGGGGGCCGAAATGAAAAACTGTTTTTT.

V is TRBV27 and J is TRBJ2-3; 9 bases fit TRBD1. The junction had 7 bases not matched to a gene; V was cut back by 4 bases and J by 5 bases. The CDR3 consists of 15 residues. Germline CDR1 and CDR2: MNHEY and SMNVEV (reference sequence). CDR3 nucleotide sequence: TGTGCCAGCAGTTCCGTCCCGGGACAGGGAGATACGCAGTATTTT. Its translation: CASSSVPGQGDTQYF.

The chain links TRBV28 to TRBJ2-1, with 11 bases that match TRBD2. Looked up from germline, CDR1 is MDHEN and CDR2 is SYDVKM. CDR3 length: 16 amino acids. The V and J ends lost 5 bases and 8 bases, in that order; junction bases with no gene match: 11. CDR3 nucleotides: TGTGCCAGCAGTGCCAGACTAGCGGGGAGTATCGATGAGCAGTTCTTC. Protein: CASSARLAGSIDEQFF.

J is TRBJ1-5 and V is TRBV30; D might be TRBD1 (5 bases). The V end lost 2 bases, the J end lost 3 bases, and 8 bases lay between the germline ends. CDR1 GTSNPN and CDR2 SVGIG come from the germline V gene (reference sequence). The CDR3 consists of 13 residues. Here the CDR3 DNA reads TGTGCCTGGAGTCCAGGACACAATCAGCCCCAGCATTTT. Translation: CAWSPGHNQPQHF.

V usage is TRBV7-3 and J usage is TRBJ2-1, with TRBD2 identical over 7 bases. The CDR3 contains 16 residues. V lost 5 bases and J lost 0; bases outside the gene matches: 7. Germline-derived CDR1 and CDR2 are SGHTA and FQGTGA. DNA of the CDR3: TGTGCCAGCAGCCCAACCGGGACTACCTCCTACAATGAGCAGTTCTTC. This gives the protein CASSPTGTTSYNEQFF.

The chain couples TRBV15 to TRBJ2-3; D gene uncertain. With 3 bases removed from V and 0 bases from J, the gap between germline ends came to 7 bases. Germline V gene data show CDR1 as LNHNV and CDR2 as YYDKDF (reference sequence). This CDR3 is built from 14 residues. CDR3 DNA sequence: TGTGCCACCAGCAGGGCAGGTAGCACAGATACGCAGTATTTT. Amino acids: CATSRAGSTDTQYF.

The chain employs TRBV9 and TRBJ2-3; no definite D call. The CDR3 consists of 16 residues. With 0 bases removed from V and 3 bases from J, the gap between germline ends came to 14 bases. Germline loops: CDR1 SGDLS, CDR2 YYNGEE. In DNA, the CDR3 is TGTGCCAGCAGCGTAGAAGAAAACGTCGGGACAGATACGCAGTATTTT. This sequence encodes CASSVEENVGTDTQYF.

J is TRBJ1-1 and V is TRBV19; 7 positions agree with TRBD1. With V trimmed by 2 bases and J by 4 bases, 10 bases remained unmatched. CDR1 is LNHDA and CDR2 is SQIVND in the germline V gene (reference sequence). There are 16 residues in the CDR3. CDR3 region: CASSIWDSPLGTEAFF. The CDR3 DNA sequence: TGTGCCAGTAGTATATGGGACAGCCCGTTGGGCACTGAAGCTTTCTTT.

The chain employs TRBV5-1 and TRBJ1-2; D is uncertain. Trimming left V 7 bases short and J 6 bases short, with 10 bases between. Germline V gene data show CDR1 as SGHRS and CDR2 as YFSETQ. This CDR3 contains 11 residues. The CDR3 is CASFGGHGYTF. DNA of the CDR3: TGCGCCAGCTTCGGTGGGCATGGCTACACCTTC.

The V gene is TRBV2, the J gene TRBJ2-7; possible D gene TRBD1, 6 bases. Looked up from germline, CDR1 is SNHLY and CDR2 is FYNNEI. V was shortened by 11 bases and J by 0 bases, with 11 bases between the two germline ends. The CDR3 is 12 residues long. The CDR3 sequence: CAASGVSYEQYF. CDR3 sequence (DNA): TGTGCCGCATCAGGGGTCTCCTACGAGCAGTACTTC.

The chain employs TRBV29-1 and TRBJ2-3, with 9 positions matching TRBD2. V shed 4 bases and J 0 bases; nucleotides not matched to a gene: 8. The CDR3 totals 16 residues. Germline CDR1 is SQVTM and CDR2 is ANQGSEA. The CDR3 region is CSVVGRGGRSTDTQYF. Here the CDR3 DNA reads TGCAGCGTTGTTGGGCGGGGGGGCCGTAGCACAGATACGCAGTATTTT.

The chain joins TRBV6-1 to TRBJ1-2; no clear D gene. Germline V gene lookup returns CDR1 MNHNS and CDR2 SASEGT. The length of the CDR3 is 13 residues. The V gene lost 3 bases and the J gene lost 2 bases, with 7 bases spanning the gap. In nucleotides, the CDR3 is TGTGCCAGCAGTGAGACATCCAACTATGGCTACACCTTC. Translated, it gives CASSETSNYGYTF.

The chain uses TRBV4-1 and TRBJ2-7; the D gene is possibly TRBD1 (5 bases). This CDR3 has 14 amino acids. V was clipped by 5 bases and J by 1 base, with 12 bases between them. CDR1 and CDR2 (germline): MGHRA, YSYEKL. The CDR3 loop reads CASSDQGSSYEQYF. The CDR3 region has the DNA TGCGCCAGCAGCGACCAGGGTTCATCCTACGAGCAGTACTTC.

The chain has TRBV21-1 and TRBJ1-2; TRBD1 is the table's D call, not checked against the DNA. TRBV21-1 is tagged as a pseudogene. CDR3 length: 16 amino acids. The CDR3 spells CASSKIGQAANYGYTF. The CDR3 DNA reads as TGTGCCAGCAGCAAGATAGGACAGGCAGCTAACTATGGCTACACCTTC.

V usage is TRBV27 and J usage is TRBJ1-5, with a weak D call TRBD1 (6 bases). Trimming cost V 8 bases and J 7 bases, with 18 bases left between them. Germline CDR1 and CDR2: MNHEY and SMNVEV (reference sequence). The CDR3 covers 14 residues. For the CDR3, the DNA is TGTGCCAGCGGGAAACTAGGGGGGGTACAGCCCCAGCATTTT. Protein product: CASGKLGGVQPQHF.

The V call is TRBV9, the J call TRBJ2-2, with D tentatively TRBD2 (5 bases). The CDR3 runs 15 residues. V dropped 0 bases and J dropped 0 bases, with 6 bases sitting between them. CDR1 SGDLS and CDR2 YYNGEE come from the germline V gene. The CDR3 DNA reads as TGTGCCAGCAGCGTAGTAGCGACGAACACCGGGGAGCTGTTTTTT. It translates to CASSVVATNTGELFF.

The chain has TRBV5-6 and TRBJ2-3, with 11 bases aligning to TRBD2. Germline lookup yields CDR1 SGHDT and CDR2 YYEEEE. This CDR3 is built from 16 residues. The V segment lost 6 bases and the J segment 4 bases; nucleotides outside the gene matches: 10. The CDR3 spells CASIELGTSGPDTQYF. The CDR3 DNA is TGTGCCAGCATCGAACTGGGGACTAGCGGTCCAGATACGCAGTATTTT.

This clone was seen just once. The chain joins TRBV19 to TRBJ1-2; 9 bases fit TRBD1. The V and J ends lost 5 bases and 8 bases, in that order; junction bases with no gene match: 6. The CDR3 consists of 13 residues. Germline V gives CDR1 LNHDA, CDR2 SQIVND (reference sequence). CDR3 nucleotides: TGTGCCAGTAGTCCGGACAGGGGATCGGGCTACACCTTC. Its translation: CASSPDRGSGYTF.

This chain uses TRBV27 with TRBJ1-1; 9 bases are shared with TRBD1. Germline CDR1 and CDR2: MNHEY and SMNVEV (reference sequence). The CDR3 has 15 residues. V gave up 5 bases and J gave up 4 bases; unmatched junction bases: 8. CDR3 amino acids: CASSTSPGQGTEAFF. As DNA, the CDR3 is TGTGCCAGCAGTACCTCTCCGGGACAGGGCACTGAAGCTTTCTTT.

The chain recombines TRBV5-1 with TRBJ1-4; TRBD1 agrees at 8 bases. The CDR3 sequence is 14 residues long. Germline trimming cut 5 bases from V and 8 bases from J; bases unmatched to any gene: 8. Germline CDR1 SGHRS, CDR2 YFSETQ. In nucleotides, the CDR3 is TGCGCCAGCAGATCCGGGACAGGAGTAGAAAAACTGTTTTTT. Protein sequence: CASRSGTGVEKLFF. Using reference TRBV5-1 and TRBJ1-4 for the parts outside the CDR3, the full variable domain is KAGVTQTPRYLIKTRGQQVTLSCSPISGHRSVSWYQQTPGQGLQFLFEYFSETQRNKGNFPGRFSGRQFSNSRSEMNVSTLELGDSALYLCASRSGTGVEKLFFGSGTQLSVL.

The chain has TRBV5-1 and TRBJ2-7, with 9 bases aligning to TRBD1. Germline V CDR1 and CDR2: SGHRS, YFSETQ. This CDR3 spans 16 amino acids. V was pared by 3 bases and J by 3 bases, with 10 bases of the junction left unmatched. The CDR3 spells CASSSPQTGGVYEQYF. The CDR3, as DNA: TGCGCCAGCAGCTCCCCCCAGACAGGGGGAGTCTACGAGCAGTACTTC.

V usage is TRBV30 and J usage is TRBJ2-3, with 9 bases identical to TRBD2. This CDR3 has 17 amino acids. V was clipped by 0 bases and J by 3 bases; unmatched bases: 10. Germline CDR1 is GTSNPN and CDR2 is SVGIG (reference sequence). The CDR3 region has the DNA TGTGCCTGGAGTGTAGACCACGCGGGGGGGCCAACAGATACGCAGTATTTT. It is translated as CAWSVDHAGGPTDTQYF.

The J gene is TRBJ2-7, the V gene TRBV25-1; TRBD1 matches at 7 bases. Germline V gene data show CDR1 as MGHDK and CDR2 as SYGVNS. Trimming removed 1 base from V and 6 bases from J; junction bases left unmatched: 9. The CDR3 runs 15 residues. For the CDR3, the DNA is TGTGCCAGCAGTGAATTCCGAGGGGGCCAGGCCGAGCAGTACTTC. Encoded protein: CASSEFRGGQAEQYF.

V usage is TRBV4-3 and J usage is TRBJ2-1; TRBD2 matches 9 bases. This CDR3 is built from 18 residues. The J segment lost 5 bases and the V segment lost 0 bases, leaving 11 bases of the junction unmatched. The V gene's germline CDR1 is LGHNA and CDR2 YSLEER. The CDR3 DNA sequence: TGCGCCAGCAGCCAAGACCCAGCGGGGGGTCGCTTGAACAATGAGCAGTTCTTC. Translation: CASSQDPAGGRLNNEQFF.

V is TRBV15 and J is TRBJ2-5; D is possibly TRBD2 (6 bases). This CDR3 is built from 17 residues. The germline V gene has CDR1 LNHNV and CDR2 YYDKDF (reference sequence). Trimming took off 1 base at V and 5 bases at J, with 20 bases between the two ends. The CDR3 bases are TGTGCCACCAGCAGAGCCCCGGCGGGGTCCTCCGAGGAGACCCAGTACTTC. This gives the protein CATSRAPAGSSEETQYF.

This CDR3 is CASSLGGTGRITEAFF. DNA of the CDR3: TGTGCCAGCAGCTTAGGGGGAACAGGTAGGATAACTGAAGCTTTCTTT. The rearrangement joins TRBV7-2 to TRBJ1-1; the D gene is possibly TRBD1 (5 bases). The germline V gene has CDR1 SGHTA and CDR2 FQGNSA. The CDR3 has 16 residues. Trimming removed 1 base at V and 5 bases at J, with 17 bases between.

The chain couples TRBV6-5 to TRBJ2-3; 10 nucleotides align to TRBD1. CDR3 length: 14 residues. The germline gives CDR1 MNHEY, CDR2 SVGAGI. V was pared by 7 bases and J by 7 bases, with 8 bases of the junction left unmatched. CDR3 coding DNA: TGTGCCAGCACCCCGACAGGGGGCGCGAATACGCAGTATTTT. Translation gives CASTPTGGANTQYF.

The chain carries TRBV13 and TRBJ2-3; the match to TRBD2 covers 7 bases. With V trimmed by 5 bases and J by 5 bases, 7 bases remained unmatched. CDR1 and CDR2 from the germline V gene are PRHDT and FYEKMQ (reference sequence). The CDR3 runs 14 residues. CDR3 loop: CASSPSGGLDTQYF. In DNA, the CDR3 is TGTGCCAGCAGCCCGTCGGGGGGTTTAGATACGCAGTATTTT.

The CDR3 loop is CASSDTDRGTEAFF. CDR3 bases: TGTGCCAGCAGTGACACGGACAGGGGCACTGAAGCTTTCTTT. The chain links TRBV6-4 to TRBJ1-1; the match to TRBD1 covers 9 bases. Germline CDR1 is MRHNA and CDR2 is SNTAGT. Unmatched junction bases numbered 2, after V lost 2 bases and J lost 4 bases. The CDR3 covers 14 residues.